This passage covers 25 T cell receptor beta chains from one sample sequenced in a study of cytomegalovirus exposure and HLA in healthy donors. Use of 60 Vbeta and 13 Jbeta primers characterized the PCR. Generated by immunoSEQ multiplex PCR, the TCRdb table keeps only in-frame clones and is missing some. The sample has roughly 200,000 clones, around 78% seen once. What was sequenced was PBMCs. All receptors derive from a woman under 40 in good health and CMV-seropositive.

This chain uses TRBV19 with TRBJ1-2; weak D call: TRBD1 (6 bases). V shed 9 bases and J shed 8 bases, with 13 bases lying between them. Germline CDR1 reads LNHDA; CDR2 reads SQIVND (reference sequence). The CDR3 covers 11 residues. The CDR3 is CARKGVGGYTF. The CDR3 coding sequence is TGTGCCAGGAAGGGGGTCGGCGGCTACACCTTC. Full variable domain (outside the CDR3, taken from reference TRBV19 and TRBJ1-2): DGGITQSPKYLFRKEGQNVTLSCEQNLNHDAMYWYRQDPGQGLRLIYYSQIVNDFQKGDIAEGYSVSREKKESFPLTVTSAQKNPTAFYLCARKGVGGYTFGSGTRLTVV.

The gene calls are TRBV7-9 and TRBJ2-4, with a possible D match to TRBD1 (5 bases). The germline V and J ends were trimmed by 8 bases and 7 bases, with 18 bases remaining between them. The length of the CDR3 is 14 residues. The V gene's germline CDR1 is SEHNR and CDR2 FQNEAQ (reference sequence). In DNA, the CDR3 is TGTGCCAGCTCACTGACAGTTCTGGAGAACATTCAGTACTTC. As protein: CASSLTVLENIQYF.

This chain links TRBV5-1 with TRBJ1-6; the D is unclear. CDR3 length: 18 amino acids. The ends were cut back, 4 bases at V and 4 bases at J, with 21 bases in the middle. Germline V gene sequence: CDR1 SGHRS, CDR2 YFSETQ. The CDR3 loop reads CASSDVYRDTLYNSPLHF. The CDR3, as DNA: TGCGCCAGCAGCGATGTATACAGAGACACCCTTTATAATTCACCCCTCCACTTT.

The rearrangement uses TRBV4-2 and TRBJ1-1; D is uncertain. The CDR3 length is 12 residues. V was clipped by 4 bases and J by 10 bases, with 13 bases between them. Germline V gene lookup returns CDR1 LGHNA and CDR2 YNFKEQ. The CDR3 region is CASSRSRVGAFF. The CDR3 region has the DNA TGTGCCAGCAGCCGCTCCCGGGTAGGAGCTTTCTTT.

The CDR3 spells CASSLSVGVGDTQYF. The CDR3 bases are TGTGCCAGCAGTTTATCAGTGGGAGTGGGGGATACGCAGTATTTT. The rearrangement links TRBV27 to TRBJ2-3, with D possibly being TRBD2 (5 bases). The CDR3 has 15 amino acids. The germline gives CDR1 MNHEY, CDR2 SMNVEV (reference sequence). V lost 0 bases, J lost 6 bases, and 13 bases lay in between.

The chain employs TRBV5-4 and TRBJ2-7; 9 bases align to TRBD1. The CDR3 runs 13 residues. Trimming cost V 3 bases and J 6 bases; bases outside gene matches: 4. Germline V gives CDR1 SGHNT, CDR2 YYREEE (reference sequence). The CDR3 loop reads CASSSTGGSEQYF. As DNA, the CDR3 is TGTGCCAGCAGCTCCACAGGGGGCAGCGAGCAGTACTTC.

This clone was observed a handful of times. The V and J genes are TRBV27 and TRBJ1-6, with 7 bases identical to TRBD1. Germline CDR1 is MNHEY and CDR2 is SMNVEV (reference sequence). The CDR3 totals 13 residues. In DNA, the CDR3 is TGTGCGGTAGGGACAGTGGATAATTCACCCCTCCACTTT. It yields the protein CAVGTVDNSPLHF.

CDR3 residues: CASGAGGDTQYF. The CDR3 nucleotides read TGTGCCAGCGGGGCGGGAGGAGATACGCAGTATTTT. This chain links TRBV7-3 with TRBJ2-3; 8 nucleotides match TRBD2. V shed 8 bases and J 5 bases; nucleotides not matched to a gene: 3. Germline CDR1 SGHTA, CDR2 FQGTGA. The CDR3 is 12 amino acids.

This clone has a single count. V and J are TRBV7-8 and TRBJ2-3; TRBD2 might be the D (6 bases). Germline V gene sequence: CDR1 SGHVS, CDR2 FQNEAQ. This CDR3 is 16 amino acids long. V was cut by 3 bases and J by 4 bases, with 17 bases left in between. CDR3 bases: TGTGCCAGCAGCTTTGGGCTAGCGATCTGGGCAGATACGCAGTATTTT. Its protein is CASSFGLAIWADTQYF.

This chain links TRBV6-5 with TRBJ1-4, with TRBD1 matching over 9 bases. The CDR3 runs 14 residues. The V segment lost 6 bases and the J segment 4 bases; nucleotides outside the gene matches: 3. In germline, CDR1 is MNHEY, CDR2 SVGAGI. The CDR3 here is CASRETGGNEKLFF. In DNA, the CDR3 is TGTGCCAGCAGAGAGACAGGGGGTAATGAAAAACTGTTTTTT.

This clone was detected only once. V is TRBV28 and J is TRBJ2-7, with TRBD1 identical over 7 bases. Per germline, CDR1 MDHEN and CDR2 SYDVKM. V lost 6 bases and J lost 5; bases outside the gene matches: 10. The CDR3 length is 14 residues. CDR3 amino acids: CASRPTGVGNEQYF. The CDR3 region has the DNA TGTGCCAGCAGACCAACAGGGGTCGGGAACGAGCAGTACTTC.

The rearrangement links TRBV6-5 to TRBJ2-5; TRBD1 aligns across 8 bases. Germline assignment: CDR1 MNHEY and CDR2 SVGAGI. Trimming took 0 bases from V and 4 from J; bases not matched to a gene: 1. The CDR3 contains 14 residues. The CDR3 spells CASSYSTGGETQYF. The CDR3 DNA follows: TGTGCCAGCAGTTACTCTACAGGGGGAGAGACCCAGTACTTC.

This rearrangement joins TRBV7-9 to TRBJ2-2; 7 bases agree with TRBD2. This CDR3 has 17 amino acids. Trimming took 6 bases from V and 0 from J; bases not matched to a gene: 10. CDR1 is SEHNR, CDR2 FQNEAQ, per germline (reference sequence). In DNA form, the CDR3 reads TGTGCCAGCAGTTACCGTAGCGGGTTTGCGAACACCGGGGAGCTGTTTTTT. As protein: CASSYRSGFANTGELFF.

With regard to this clone: Distinct nucleotide sequences in the sample also encode this CDR3. The V and J genes are TRBV30 and TRBJ2-7, with D possibly being TRBD1 (5 bases). The CDR3 is 12 amino acids. The V end lost 0 bases, the J end lost 4 bases, and 7 bases lay between the germline ends. Per germline, CDR1 GTSNPN and CDR2 SVGIG (reference sequence). CDR3 amino acids: CAWSVSGYEQYF. The CDR3 coding sequence is TGTGCCTGGAGTGTTTCAGGGTACGAGCAGTACTTC.

Regarding this clone: This sample includes further DNA sequences coding for the same CDR3. This rearrangement joins TRBV28 to TRBJ2-1, with TRBD2 identical over 14 bases. Germline assignment: CDR1 MDHEN and CDR2 SYDVKM. The CDR3 spans 17 residues. V gave up 6 bases and J gave up 4 bases; unmatched junction bases: 8. The CDR3 DNA reads TGTGCCAGCAGGGGCGGACTAGCGGGAGGAACTTACAATGAGCAGTTCTTC. Amino acid sequence: CASRGGLAGGTYNEQFF.

The chain is built from TRBV6-1 and TRBJ2-7; possible D gene TRBD1, 5 bases. V dropped 4 bases and J dropped 0 bases, with 7 bases sitting between them. This CDR3 region has 13 residues. Germline-derived CDR1 and CDR2 are MNHNS and SASEGT. CDR3 loop: CASSGQGSYEQYF. CDR3 DNA sequence: TGTGCCAGCAGTGGGCAGGGCTCCTACGAGCAGTACTTC.

The V call is TRBV6-6, the J call TRBJ2-7, with D possibly being TRBD1 (6 bases). The germline gives CDR1 MNHNY, CDR2 SVGAGI (reference sequence). With 0 bases removed from V and 6 bases from J, the gap between germline ends came to 9 bases. The CDR3 covers 13 residues. CDR3: CASSYSTGAEQYF. In DNA form, the CDR3 reads TGTGCCAGCAGTTACTCGACAGGCGCCGAGCAGTACTTC.

This clone was counted between two and nine times. The J gene is TRBJ2-1, the V gene TRBV5-4; 8 bases are shared with TRBD2. The CDR3 loop spans 15 amino acids. Trimming removed 1 base from V and 8 bases from J; junction bases left unmatched: 8. From germline, CDR1 is SGHNT and CDR2 YYREEE (reference sequence). CDR3 nucleotide sequence: TGTGCCAGCAGCTTGAGCGGGAGAGGTCTGCATGAGCAGTTCTTC. Translated: CASSLSGRGLHEQFF. The full variable domain, in which reference TRBV5-4 and TRBJ2-1 provide the parts outside the CDR3, is ETGVTQSPTHLIKTRGQQVTLRCSSQSGHNTVSWYQQALGQGPQFIFQYYREEENGRGNFPPRFSGLQFPNYSSELNVNALELDDSALYLCASSLSGRGLHEQFFGPGTRLTVL.

The rearrangement joins TRBV4-2 to TRBJ2-7; D gene unclear. V was pared by 3 bases and J by 1 base, with 10 bases between. Looked up from germline, CDR1 is LGHNA and CDR2 is YNFKEQ. CDR3 length: 14 amino acids. Here the CDR3 DNA reads TGTGCCAGCAGCCAGGCCGACTTTTCCTACGAGCAGTACTTC. Translated, it gives CASSQADFSYEQYF.

The CDR3 sequence: CASTPQGRMVNSPLHF. Written as DNA, the CDR3 is TGTGCCAGCACCCCCCAGGGGCGGATGGTTAATTCACCCCTCCACTTT. This chain joins TRBV28 and TRBJ1-6; D is possibly TRBD1 (6 bases). The CDR3 is made up of 16 amino acids. In germline, CDR1 is MDHEN, CDR2 SYDVKM. The V and J ends lost 7 bases and 6 bases respectively, with 19 bases between them.

The rearrangement uses TRBV30 and TRBJ1-1, with D hard to call. Looked up from germline, CDR1 is GTSNPN and CDR2 is SVGIG (reference sequence). The ends were cut back, 1 base at V and 5 bases at J, with 14 bases in the middle. This CDR3 is built from 14 residues. The CDR3 here is CAWSARRGWTEAFF. In DNA, the CDR3 is TGTGCCTGGAGTGCTCGACGAGGTTGGACTGAAGCTTTCTTT. The full variable domain, completed using reference TRBV30 and TRBJ1-1, is SQTIHQWPATLVQPVGSPLSLECTVEGTSNPNLYWYRQAAGRGLQLLFYSVGIGQISSEVPQNLSASRPQDRQFILSSKKLLLSDSGFYLCAWSARRGWTEAFFGQGTRLTVV.

The CDR3 loop is CASTGQGRVYEQYF. In nucleotides, the CDR3 is TGTGCCAGCACCGGACAGGGAAGGGTTTACGAGCAGTACTTC. The chain employs TRBV28 and TRBJ2-7; 8 nucleotides agree with TRBD1. The J segment lost 4 bases and the V segment lost 7 bases, leaving 9 bases of the junction unmatched. CDR1 and CDR2 (germline): MDHEN, SYDVKM. The CDR3 extends over 14 amino acids.

The V and J genes are TRBV7-2 and TRBJ1-2; tentatively, D is TRBD1 (6 bases). The ends were cut back, 5 bases at V and 4 bases at J, with 11 bases in the middle. Germline loops: CDR1 SGHTA, CDR2 FQGNSA. The CDR3 sequence is 13 residues long. The CDR3 region is CASSPRQVYGYTF. The CDR3 bases are TGTGCCAGCAGCCCAAGACAGGTCTATGGCTACACCTTC.

The genes are TRBV18 and TRBJ1-4; tentatively, D is TRBD1 (6 bases). The CDR3 is 15 residues long. Between the trimmed V and J ends, which lost 1 base and 6 bases, there was a span of 12 bases. CDR1 is KGHSH and CDR2 is LQKENI in the germline V gene. CDR3 loop: CASSPLMGADEKLFF. The CDR3 DNA sequence: TGTGCCAGCTCACCACTTATGGGGGCAGATGAAAAACTGTTTTTT.

The sample holds a few counts of this clone. The chain is built from TRBV29-1 and TRBJ1-2; D is unclear. From germline, CDR1 is SQVTM and CDR2 ANQGSEA. This CDR3 is built from 10 residues. Trimming stripped 0 bases from V and 8 bases from J, with 4 bases between. This CDR3 reads CSVEEGGYTF. In nucleotides, the CDR3 is TGCAGCGTTGAAGAGGGCGGCTACACCTTC. The full variable domain, rest sourced from reference TRBV29-1 and TRBJ1-2, is SAVISQKPSRDICQRGTSLTIQCQVDSQVTMMFWYRQQPGQSLTLIATANQGSEATYESGFVIDKFPISRPNLTFSTLTVSNMSPEDSSIYLCSVEEGGYTFGSGTRLTVV.